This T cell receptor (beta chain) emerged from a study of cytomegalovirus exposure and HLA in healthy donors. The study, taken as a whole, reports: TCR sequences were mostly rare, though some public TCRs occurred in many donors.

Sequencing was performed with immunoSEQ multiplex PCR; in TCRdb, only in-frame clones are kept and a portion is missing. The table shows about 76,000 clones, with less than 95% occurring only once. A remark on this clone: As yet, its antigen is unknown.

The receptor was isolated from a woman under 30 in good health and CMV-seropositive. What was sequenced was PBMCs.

The CDR3 nucleotides read TGTGCCAGCAGTTCGGACAGGGCAGGGGAGACCCAGTACTTC. Its protein product is CASSSDRAGETQYF. The chain combines TRBV27 with TRBJ2-5; the match to TRBD1 covers 8 bases. This CDR3 spans 14 amino acids. Germline CDR1 MNHEY, CDR2 SMNVEV (reference sequence). Losses at the gene ends were 4 bases for V and 5 bases for J; bases not matched to a gene: 6.